The rows below give T cell receptor beta chains drawn from one sample of a study of blood T cell repertoires in COVID-19. Method: immunoSEQ multiplex PCR; TCRdb's copy keeps in-frame clones and lacks some. The sample consists of 300,000 or so clones, approximately 88% of them appearing once. Material for sequencing was peripheral blood. These receptors were obtained from a man aged 18 to 30 who had recovered from COVID-19. CDR3s include the opening cysteine and the closing phenylalanine or tryptophan. The D gene is left open where the match is weak. The size field is filled for only some rows; it gives once, few, many or a size class.

V gene	D gene	J gene	clone size	CDR3 protein	CDR3 DNA
TRBV19	TRBD2	TRBJ2-2	-	CAVGLGVRTGELFF	TGTGCCGTGGGACTAGGAGTTCGCACCGGGGAGCTGTTTTTT
TRBV4-1	-	TRBJ1-1	once	CASKGRGQGGTEAFF	TGCGCCAGCAAAGGGAGGGGCCAAGGGGGTACTGAAGCTTTCTTT
TRBV2	TRBD1	TRBJ1-1	-	CASCTGTALNTEAFF	TGTGCCAGCTGTACCGGGACAGCGTTGAACACTGAAGCTTTCTTT
TRBV5-1	-	TRBJ1-2	-	CASSLEAGNYGYTF	TGCGCCAGCAGCTTGGAGGCAGGCAACTATGGCTACACCTTC
TRBV18	TRBD1	TRBJ2-7	once	CASSPPDPGQGTVEQYF	TGTGCCAGCTCACCACCGGATCCGGGACAGGGGACTGTGGAGCAGTACTTC
TRBV6-2/TRBV6-3	TRBD1	TRBJ1-1	few	CASSQRQGGTEAFF	TGTGCCAGCAGTCAACGACAGGGGGGGACTGAAGCTTTCTTT
TRBV2	TRBD1	TRBJ2-7	-	CASRDRANYVSYEQYF	TGTGCCAGCCGGGACAGGGCAAACTATGTCTCCTACGAGCAGTACTTC
TRBV20-1	-	TRBJ2-7	once	CSASGGTAVYEQYF	TGCAGTGCTAGTGGCGGGACGGCTGTGTACGAGCAGTACTTC
TRBV7-3	TRBD1	TRBJ2-2	-	CASSFEGQGFGELFF	TGTGCCAGCAGCTTTGAGGGACAGGGTTTCGGGGAGCTGTTTTTT
TRBV5-1	TRBD2	TRBJ2-5	-	CASSSLAGVKETQYF	TGCGCCAGCAGCTCTCTGGCGGGGGTTAAAGAGACCCAGTACTTC
TRBV19	-	TRBJ1-2	once	CASSIDLTARKGYTF	TGTGCCAGTAGTATAGATCTGACAGCACGGAAGGGCTACACCTTC
TRBV5-6	-	TRBJ2-7	-	CASSSLQGYEQYF	TGTGCCAGCAGCTCTCTACAGGGTTACGAGCAGTACTTC
TRBV5-1	TRBD2	TRBJ2-3	-	CASSLSGPSTDTQYF	TGCGCCAGCAGCCTTAGCGGGCCTAGCACAGATACGCAGTATTTT
TRBV10-3	-	TRBJ1-2	-	CAISPDRNYGYTF	TGTGCCATCAGCCCCGACAGGAACTATGGCTACACCTTC
TRBV29-1	TRBD2	TRBJ2-6	-	CSVVGGSSGANVLTF	TGCAGCGTTGTAGGCGGGAGCTCTGGGGCCAACGTCCTGACTTTC
TRBV5-1	-	TRBJ1-3	-	CASCLEGSGNTIYF	TGCGCCAGCTGCCTAGAAGGCTCTGGAAACACCATATATTTT
TRBV5-1	-	TRBJ2-5	-	CASSLGTEETQYF	TGCGCCAGCAGCTTGGGGACTGAAGAGACCCAGTACTTC
TRBV5-1	TRBD1	TRBJ1-1	-	CASSFRQGVVWNTEAFF	TGCGCCAGCAGCTTTCGACAGGGGGTGGTCTGGAACACTGAAGCTTTCTTT
TRBV29-1	-	TRBJ1-6	-	CSVKDSPNSPLHF	TGCAGCGTCAAAGACAGTCCGAATTCACCCCTCCACTTT
TRBV28	TRBD2	TRBJ2-3	-	CASGTSGSSFAADTQYF	TGTGCCAGCGGGACTAGCGGGAGTTCGTTTGCTGCAGATACGCAGTATTTT
TRBV6-5	-	TRBJ2-7	-	CASSYSGAEFGQYF	TGTGCCAGCAGTTACTCAGGGGCAGAATTCGGGCAGTACTTC
TRBV5-6	TRBD1	TRBJ2-1	-	CASSERTGGNYNEQFF	TGTGCCAGCAGCGAGCGGACAGGGGGCAATTACAATGAGCAGTTCTTC